This record concerns one T cell receptor beta chain sequence. It lacks a known antigen. Compared with germline, one end of the junction differs, possibly owing to a read error. These data belong to a study of blood T cell repertoires in COVID-19 (dated by TCRdb to 2020 to 2022). Context from the whole study: Samples from collaborators originated in the United States, Italy and Spain and spanned both the acute and convalescent phases of COVID-19. The repertoires were released in a freely available public database meant as a resource for research on the immune response to SARS-CoV-2. The dataset comprised deeply sampled blood TCRbeta repertoires from subjects exposed to, actively infected with, or recovered from COVID-19. HLA class I and class II types, where available, came from metadata supplied by the sample provider rather than from assay-based typing. Samples came from the ongoing ImmuneRACE study (first 160 participants) plus 1,254 subjects from 6 global collaborators. Sample metadata almost always included a de-identified subject ID, COVID-19 status, age in years and sex. The material from the prospective study consisted of cDNA or gDNA derived from T cells, B-cell-depleted T cells, or PBMCs. The paper's findings and limits, for the study overall: The amount of clinical and demographic metadata varied by source and participant and was provided uncurated.

TCRbeta CDR3 regions were amplified from genomic DNA by means of the immunoSEQ Assay, a bias-controlled multiplex PCR. In the source study's methods: Nucleated cell counts per sample were estimated from amplification of reference gene primers within the assay. Sequence reads were collapsed and filtered to measure the absolute abundance of every unique TCRbeta CDR3 rearrangement. For each sample, productive Simpson clonality was calculated as the square root of Simpson's diversity index over productive rearrangements. Here the immuneACCESS table is served through TCRdb, limited to in-frame sequences with V and J called. Missing clones are a known gap in these copies; in checked studies unresolved V genes cover under half, and the rest lacks a known reason. D and trimming were read from the DNA, whereas the V and J calls and clone size are those reported in that table. This sample comprises approximately 97,000 clones, 75% to 95% of them detected only once. The top ten clonotypes cover 1.5% to 2% of the sample.

Collaborating institutions collected whole blood in K2EDTA tubes following their own protocols. For TCRbeta analysis, collaborators shipped samples in one of three forms: frozen whole blood, isolated PBMCs, or DNA extracted from either of those sample types. The CDR3, cysteine through phenylalanine, is 14 amino acids long. Only the CDR3 DNA stays, 42 bases, in frame from base 1. From a lookup of the germline V gene, CDR1 and CDR2 are MNHEY and SVGAGI. Material: peripheral blood. The clonotype was recovered from a man aged 55 to 70 with acute or convalescent COVID-19. This chain is built from TRBV6-5 and TRBJ1-1, with 7 junctional bases fitting TRBD1. CDR3 region: CASSDSGGNTEAFF. The sequenced DNA is TGTGCCAGCAGTGACTCAGGGGGGAACACTGAAGCTTTCTTT.